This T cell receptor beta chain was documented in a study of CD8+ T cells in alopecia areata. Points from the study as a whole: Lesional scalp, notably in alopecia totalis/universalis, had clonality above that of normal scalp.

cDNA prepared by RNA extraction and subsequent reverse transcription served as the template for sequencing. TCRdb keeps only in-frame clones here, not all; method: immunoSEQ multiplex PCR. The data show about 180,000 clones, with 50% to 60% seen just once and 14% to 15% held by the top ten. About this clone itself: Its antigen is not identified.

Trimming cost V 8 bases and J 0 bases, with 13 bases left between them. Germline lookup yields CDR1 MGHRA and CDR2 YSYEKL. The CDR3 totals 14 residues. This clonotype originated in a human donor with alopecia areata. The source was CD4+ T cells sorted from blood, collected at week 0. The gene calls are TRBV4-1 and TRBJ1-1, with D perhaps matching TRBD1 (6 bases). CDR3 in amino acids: CASWGGAMNTEAFF. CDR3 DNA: TGCGCCAGCTGGGGGGGGGCAATGAACACTGAAGCTTTCTTT.